The TCR beta chain described here comes from a study of cytomegalovirus exposure and HLA in healthy donors. Whole-study results and caveats: Immune exposure was documented only through CMV serostatus. Through in vitro validation, a few CMV-associated chains were shown to be specific for CMV antigens.

V shed 4 bases and J 2 bases; nucleotides not matched to a gene: 9. This CDR3 is built from 15 residues. The germline CDR1 and CDR2 sequences are SGDLS and YYNGEE. With 60 Vbeta and 13 Jbeta primers, the PCR was carried out. The protocol was immunoSEQ multiplex PCR, while the TCRdb copy is restricted to in-frame clones and leaves out a portion. In the table there are about 140,000 clones, over 65% of which are singletons. This clone was seen only once. The antigen remains unidentified. Specimen: PBMCs. This chain connects TRBV9 to TRBJ2-7; TRBD1 matches at 7 bases. The TCR sequence derives from a man aged 40-49 years in good health and CMV-seronegative. CDR3 region: CASSKGQLITYEQYF. CDR3 sequence (DNA): TGTGCCAGCAGCAAGGGACAGCTTATTACCTACGAGCAGTACTTC.